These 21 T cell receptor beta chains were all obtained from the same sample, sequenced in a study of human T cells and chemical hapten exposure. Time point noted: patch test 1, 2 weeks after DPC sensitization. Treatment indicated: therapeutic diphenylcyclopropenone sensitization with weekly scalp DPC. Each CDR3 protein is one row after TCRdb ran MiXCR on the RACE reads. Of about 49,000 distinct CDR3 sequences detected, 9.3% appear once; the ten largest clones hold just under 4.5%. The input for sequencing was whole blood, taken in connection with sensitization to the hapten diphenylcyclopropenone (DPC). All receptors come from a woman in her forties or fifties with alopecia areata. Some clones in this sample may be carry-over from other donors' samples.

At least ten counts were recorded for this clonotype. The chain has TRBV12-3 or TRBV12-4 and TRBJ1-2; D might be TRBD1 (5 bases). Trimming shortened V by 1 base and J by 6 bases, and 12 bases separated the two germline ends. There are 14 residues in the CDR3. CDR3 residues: CASSLVGGADGYTF. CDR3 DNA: TGTGCCAGCAGTTTAGTTGGGGGAGCTGATGGCTACACCTTC.

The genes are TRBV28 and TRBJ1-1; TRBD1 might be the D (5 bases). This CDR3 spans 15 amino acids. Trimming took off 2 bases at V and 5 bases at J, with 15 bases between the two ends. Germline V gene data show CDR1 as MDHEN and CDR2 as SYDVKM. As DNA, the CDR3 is TGTGCCAGCAGTTTAGGCACGGGGGGGTTTACTGAAGCTTTCTTT. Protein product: CASSLGTGGFTEAFF.

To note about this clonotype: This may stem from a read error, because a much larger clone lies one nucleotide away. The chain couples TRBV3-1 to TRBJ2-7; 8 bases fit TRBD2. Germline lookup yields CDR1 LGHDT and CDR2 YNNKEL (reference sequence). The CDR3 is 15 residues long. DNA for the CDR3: TGTGACAGCAGCATCGGCCCGGGGGGGACCTACGAGCAGTACTTC. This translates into CDSSIGPGGTYEQYF.

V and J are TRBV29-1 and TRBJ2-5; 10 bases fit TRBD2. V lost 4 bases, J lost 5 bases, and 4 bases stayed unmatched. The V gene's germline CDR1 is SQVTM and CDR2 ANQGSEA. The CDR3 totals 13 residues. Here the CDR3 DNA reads TGCAGCGTTGGACCAGCGGGAGGGGAGACCCAGTACTTC. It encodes CSVGPAGGETQYF.

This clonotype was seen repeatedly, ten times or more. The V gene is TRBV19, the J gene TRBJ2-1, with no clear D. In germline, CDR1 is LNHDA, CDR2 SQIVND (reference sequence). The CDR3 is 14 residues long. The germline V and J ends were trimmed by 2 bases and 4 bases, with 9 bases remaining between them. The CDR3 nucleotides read TGTGCCAGTAGTATAATTTTGGGTTACAATGAGCAGTTCTTC. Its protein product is CASSIILGYNEQFF. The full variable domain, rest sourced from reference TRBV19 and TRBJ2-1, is DGGITQSPKYLFRKEGQNVTLSCEQNLNHDAMYWYRQDPGQGLRLIYYSQIVNDFQKGDIAEGYSVSREKKESFPLTVTSAQKNPTAFYLCASSIILGYNEQFFGPGTRLTVL.

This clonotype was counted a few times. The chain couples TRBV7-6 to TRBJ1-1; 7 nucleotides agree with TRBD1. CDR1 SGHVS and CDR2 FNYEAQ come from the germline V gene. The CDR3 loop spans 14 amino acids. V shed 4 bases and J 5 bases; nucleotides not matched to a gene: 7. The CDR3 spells CASSSQGLRTEAFF. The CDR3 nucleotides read TGTGCCAGCAGCTCACAGGGGTTAAGGACTGAAGCTTTCTTT.

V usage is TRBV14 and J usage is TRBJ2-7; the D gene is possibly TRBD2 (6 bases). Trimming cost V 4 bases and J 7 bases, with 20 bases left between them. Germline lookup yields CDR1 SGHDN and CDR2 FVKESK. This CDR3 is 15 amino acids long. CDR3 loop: CASSLRGTGVGEQYF. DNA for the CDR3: TGTGCCAGCAGCCTCCGCGGGACGGGGGTTGGTGAGCAGTACTTC.

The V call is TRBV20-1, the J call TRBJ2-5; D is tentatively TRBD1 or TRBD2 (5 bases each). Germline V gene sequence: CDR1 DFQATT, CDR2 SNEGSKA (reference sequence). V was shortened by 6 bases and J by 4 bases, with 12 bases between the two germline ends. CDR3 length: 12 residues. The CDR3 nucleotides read TGCAGTGCCCGGGGCGTCGCAGAGACCCAGTACTTC. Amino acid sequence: CSARGVAETQYF.

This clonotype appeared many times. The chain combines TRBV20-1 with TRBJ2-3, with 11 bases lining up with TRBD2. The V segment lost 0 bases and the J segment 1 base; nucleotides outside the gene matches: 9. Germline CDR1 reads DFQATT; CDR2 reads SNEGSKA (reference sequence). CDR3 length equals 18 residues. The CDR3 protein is CSARDQATSGSGTDTQYF. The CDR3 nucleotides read TGCAGTGCTAGAGATCAAGCCACTAGCGGGAGCGGCACAGATACGCAGTATTTT.

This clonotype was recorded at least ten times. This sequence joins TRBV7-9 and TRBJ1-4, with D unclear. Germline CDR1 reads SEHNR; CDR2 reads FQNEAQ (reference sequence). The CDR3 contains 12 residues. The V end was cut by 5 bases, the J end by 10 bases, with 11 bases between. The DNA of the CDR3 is TGTGCCAGCAGCGCAGACTTGGGAAAACTGTTTTTT. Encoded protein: CASSADLGKLFF.

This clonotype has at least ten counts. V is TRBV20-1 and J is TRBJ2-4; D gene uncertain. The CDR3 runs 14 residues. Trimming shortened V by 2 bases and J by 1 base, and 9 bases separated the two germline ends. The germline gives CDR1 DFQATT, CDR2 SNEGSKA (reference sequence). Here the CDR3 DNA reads TGCAGTGCTAGACCGGTTGGGGCCAAAAACATTCAGTACTTC. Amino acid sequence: CSARPVGAKNIQYF.

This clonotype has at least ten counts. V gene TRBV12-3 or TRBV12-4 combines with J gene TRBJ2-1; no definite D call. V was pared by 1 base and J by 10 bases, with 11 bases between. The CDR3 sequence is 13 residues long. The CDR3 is CASSLGHGREQFF. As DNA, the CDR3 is TGTGCCAGCAGTTTAGGACACGGACGAGAGCAGTTCTTC.

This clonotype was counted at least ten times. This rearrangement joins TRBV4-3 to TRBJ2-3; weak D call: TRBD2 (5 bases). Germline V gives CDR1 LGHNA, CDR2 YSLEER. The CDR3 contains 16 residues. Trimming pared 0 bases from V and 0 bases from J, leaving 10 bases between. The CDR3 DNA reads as TGCGCCAGCAGCCAAGATTTTGGCGGGAGCACAGATACGCAGTATTTT. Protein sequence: CASSQDFGGSTDTQYF.

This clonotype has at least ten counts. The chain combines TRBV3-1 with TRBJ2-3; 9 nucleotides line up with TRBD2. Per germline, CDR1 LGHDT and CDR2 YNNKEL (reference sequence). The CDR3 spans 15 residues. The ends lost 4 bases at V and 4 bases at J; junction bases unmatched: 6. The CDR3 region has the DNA TGTGCCAGCAGCCGCCGACTAGCGGTTGCAGATACGCAGTATTTT. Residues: CASSRRLAVADTQYF.

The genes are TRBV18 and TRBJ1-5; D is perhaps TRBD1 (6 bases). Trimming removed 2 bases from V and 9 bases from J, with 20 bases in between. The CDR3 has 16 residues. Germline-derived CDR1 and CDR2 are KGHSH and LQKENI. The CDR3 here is CASSPDPNRAHRPQHF. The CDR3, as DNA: TGTGCCAGCTCACCAGACCCCAACAGGGCCCATCGGCCCCAGCATTTT.

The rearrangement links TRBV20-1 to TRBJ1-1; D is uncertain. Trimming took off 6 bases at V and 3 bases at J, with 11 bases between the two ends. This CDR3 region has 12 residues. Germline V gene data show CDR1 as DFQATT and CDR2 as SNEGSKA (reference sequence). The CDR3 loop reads CSAKRVDTEAFF. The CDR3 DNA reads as TGCAGTGCAAAACGGGTTGACACTGAAGCTTTCTTT.

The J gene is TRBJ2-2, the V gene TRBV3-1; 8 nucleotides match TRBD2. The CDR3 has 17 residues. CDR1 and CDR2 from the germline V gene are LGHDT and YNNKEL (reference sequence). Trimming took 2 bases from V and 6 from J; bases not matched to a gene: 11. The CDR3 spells CASSQISIGLAPGELFF. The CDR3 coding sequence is TGTGCCAGCAGCCAAATCTCTATAGGACTAGCCCCCGGGGAGCTGTTTTTT.

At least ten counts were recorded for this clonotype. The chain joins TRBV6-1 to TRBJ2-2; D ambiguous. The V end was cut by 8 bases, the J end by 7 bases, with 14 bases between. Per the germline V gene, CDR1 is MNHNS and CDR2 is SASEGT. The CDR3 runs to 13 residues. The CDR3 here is CASLRSGHGELFF. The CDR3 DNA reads TGTGCCAGCCTACGGTCCGGCCACGGGGAGCTGTTTTTT.

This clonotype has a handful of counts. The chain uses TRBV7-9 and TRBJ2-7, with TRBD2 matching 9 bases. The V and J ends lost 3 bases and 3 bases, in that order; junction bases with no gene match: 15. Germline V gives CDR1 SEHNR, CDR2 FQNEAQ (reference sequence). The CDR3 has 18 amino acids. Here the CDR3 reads CASSFVAGEERLGYEQYF. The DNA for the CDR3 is TGTGCCAGCAGCTTTGTAGCGGGAGAAGAAAGGTTAGGCTACGAGCAGTACTTC.

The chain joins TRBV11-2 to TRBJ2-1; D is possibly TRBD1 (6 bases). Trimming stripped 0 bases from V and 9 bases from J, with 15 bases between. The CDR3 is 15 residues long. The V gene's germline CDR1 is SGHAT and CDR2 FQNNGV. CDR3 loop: CASSLERTGFGEQFF. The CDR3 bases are TGTGCCAGCAGCTTAGAGAGAACAGGGTTCGGTGAGCAGTTCTTC.

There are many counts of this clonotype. CDR3 bases: TGTGCCAGCTCATCATACAAGAGTGGAGAGACCCAGTACTTC. Amino acid sequence: CASSSYKSGETQYF. The chain carries TRBV18 and TRBJ2-5; no definite D call. Trimming left V 5 bases short and J 4 bases short, with 14 bases between. The CDR3 has 14 residues. Germline assignment: CDR1 KGHSH and CDR2 LQKENI.